The 4 T cell receptor beta chains listed next were all sequenced from one sample in a study of cytomegalovirus exposure and HLA in healthy donors. Primers included in the PCR were 60 Vbeta and 13 Jbeta primers. The method was immunoSEQ multiplex PCR; TCRdb's version includes in-frame clones alone and lacks a portion of them. The table lists 100,000 to 150,000 clones, over 75% of them singletons. Sequenced sample: PBMCs. All receptors derive from a male donor in good health and CMV-seropositive.

V gene TRBV7-3 combines with J gene TRBJ2-2; possibly TRBD1 for D (5 bases). Germline V gives CDR1 SGHTA, CDR2 FQGTGA. Trimming stripped 5 bases from V and 9 bases from J, with 16 bases between. This CDR3 spans 14 amino acids. CDR3 amino acids: CASSPGHQVRELFF. The CDR3 coding sequence is TGTGCCAGCAGCCCCGGACACCAAGTCCGGGAGCTGTTTTTT.

The rearrangement links TRBV28 to TRBJ2-7; tentative D call: TRBD1 (5 bases). The V gene's germline CDR1 is MDHEN and CDR2 SYDVKM. The CDR3 covers 13 residues. Trimming took 2 bases from V and 9 from J, leaving 14 bases between them. CDR3 protein: CASSLTQGRVQYF. In DNA, the CDR3 is TGTGCCAGCAGTTTAACTCAGGGAAGGGTGCAGTACTTC.

The chain combines TRBV27 with TRBJ2-3; D call uncertain. The CDR3 spans 14 residues. The germline V gene has CDR1 MNHEY and CDR2 SMNVEV (reference sequence). V lost 6 bases, J lost 2 bases, and 12 bases lay in between. CDR3 sequence (DNA): TGTGCCAGCAGCCAACGGTCCTACACAGATACGCAGTATTTT. It specifies CASSQRSYTDTQYF.

The V gene is TRBV2, the J gene TRBJ1-5; D gene unclear. The CDR3 is made up of 15 amino acids. Germline CDR1 SNHLY, CDR2 FYNNEI. Between the trimmed V and J ends, which lost 7 bases and 4 bases, there was a span of 17 bases. The DNA of the CDR3 is TGTGCCAGCAAGGTGGATTTACGGGGAAATCAGCCCCAGCATTTT. This codes for CASKVDLRGNQPQHF.